This TCR beta chain derives from a study of blood T cell repertoires in COVID-19. Across the study: COVID-19 samples, acute and convalescent, were from the United States, Italy and Spain. T cells, B-cell-depleted T cells, or PBMCs supplied cDNA or gDNA.

Unmatched junction bases numbered 7, after V lost 4 bases and J lost 5 bases. This CDR3 is built from 15 residues. Germline V gives CDR1 MNHNY, CDR2 SVGAGI (reference sequence). As handled by the study authors: Cell counts per sample came from amplifying reference gene primers. The method was immunoSEQ multiplex PCR; TCRdb's version includes in-frame clones alone and lacks a portion of them. That table is the source of V, J and clone size, and D and trimming were worked out from the DNA. Of about 210,000 clones detected, around 87% appear once; the ten largest clones hold approximately 3%. The chain has TRBV6-6 and TRBJ1-4; the match to TRBD1 covers 7 bases. This TCR came from a man between 60 and 75 years old with acute or convalescent COVID-19. The specimen was peripheral blood. Here the CDR3 reads CASSSRQGINEKLFF. CDR3 in DNA: TGTGCCAGCAGTTCCCGACAGGGAATAAATGAAAAACTGTTTTTT.